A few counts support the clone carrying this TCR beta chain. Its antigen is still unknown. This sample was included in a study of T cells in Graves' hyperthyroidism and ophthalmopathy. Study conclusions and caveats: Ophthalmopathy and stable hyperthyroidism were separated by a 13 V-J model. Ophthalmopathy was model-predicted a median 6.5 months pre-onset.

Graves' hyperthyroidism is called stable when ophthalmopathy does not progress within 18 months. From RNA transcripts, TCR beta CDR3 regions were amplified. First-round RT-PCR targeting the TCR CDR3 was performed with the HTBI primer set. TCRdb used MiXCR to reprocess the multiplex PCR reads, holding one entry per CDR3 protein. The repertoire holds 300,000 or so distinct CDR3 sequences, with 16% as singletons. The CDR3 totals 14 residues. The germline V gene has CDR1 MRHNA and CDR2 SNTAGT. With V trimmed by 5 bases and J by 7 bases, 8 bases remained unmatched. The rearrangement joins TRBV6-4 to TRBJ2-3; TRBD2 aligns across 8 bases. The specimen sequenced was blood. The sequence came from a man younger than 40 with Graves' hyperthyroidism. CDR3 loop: CASSSTAGENTQYF. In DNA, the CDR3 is TGTGCCAGCAGTTCAACAGCGGGAGAGAATACGCAGTATTTT.